These 6 T cell receptor beta chains were sequenced from one sample in a study of T cell repertoires in cytomegalovirus infection. Via MiXCR, TCRdb re-called the reads, giving one row per CDR3 protein. The data show some 920,000 distinct CDR3 sequences, 31% seen once. These receptors' antigens are unknown. This specimen consisted of cultured CD8+ T cells from PBMCs, obtained from culture after CMV antigen stimulation. The receptor set was obtained from a human donor in good health (CMV status not recorded). Some clones in this sample may be carry-over from other donors' samples.

This clonotype was detected a few times. The rearrangement uses TRBV6-1 and TRBJ2-1; 12 bases line up with TRBD2. CDR3 length: 18 residues. Germline trimming cut 2 bases from V and 1 base from J; bases unmatched to any gene: 6. The V gene's germline CDR1 is MNHNS and CDR2 SASEGT. CDR3 sequence: CASSERLAGGHSYNEQFF. The CDR3 bases are TGTGCCAGCAGTGAAAGGCTAGCGGGGGGGCATTCCTACAATGAGCAGTTCTTC.

The V and J genes are TRBV3-1 and TRBJ2-1, with 9 bases identical to TRBD1. After removal of 2 bases from V and 6 bases from J, the junction contained 11 bases not matched to a gene. The germline V gene has CDR1 LGHDT and CDR2 YNNKEL (reference sequence). The CDR3 spans 17 residues. In nucleotides, the CDR3 is TGTGCCAGCAGCCAAAACAGGGACAGGGTGGGAAGCAATGAGCAGTTCTTC. Translating gives CASSQNRDRVGSNEQFF.

This clonotype appeared a few times. This chain links TRBV20-1 with TRBJ2-7; D may be TRBD2 (6 bases). This CDR3 region has 13 residues. In germline, CDR1 is DFQATT, CDR2 SNEGSKA (reference sequence). V was trimmed by 2 bases and J by 2 bases, leaving 10 bases between them. DNA for the CDR3: TGCAGTGCTAGAAGCGGGCGGGCCTACGAGCAGTACTTC. It yields the protein CSARSGRAYEQYF.

This clonotype appeared a few times. This chain uses TRBV15 with TRBJ1-1, with a weak D call TRBD1 (5 bases). Trimming removed 0 bases from V and 0 bases from J, with 8 bases in between. CDR1 and CDR2 from the germline V gene are LNHNV and YYDKDF (reference sequence). This CDR3 comprises 15 residues. CDR3 amino acids: CATSRDRTMNTEAFF. In DNA form, the CDR3 reads TGTGCCACCAGCAGAGATAGGACAATGAACACTGAAGCTTTCTTT.

At least ten counts were recorded for this clonotype. This chain joins TRBV7-2 and TRBJ2-2; 8 bases map to TRBD1. The CDR3 is 16 residues long. CDR1 is SGHTA, CDR2 FQGNSA, per germline. Losses at the gene ends were 3 bases for V and 3 bases for J; bases not matched to a gene: 6. The CDR3 region is CASSFETGVYTGELFF. The CDR3 nucleotides are TGTGCCAGCAGCTTCGAGACAGGGGTATACACCGGGGAGCTGTTTTTT.

The CDR3 region is CASSRGQTDTQYF. In DNA, the CDR3 is TGTGCCAGCAGTCGTGGACAGACAGATACGCAGTATTTT. This sequence joins TRBV5-8 and TRBJ2-3, with D possibly matching TRBD1 (6 bases). This CDR3 region has 13 residues. Germline CDR1 reads SGHTS; CDR2 reads YDEGEE. The V gene lost 5 bases and the J gene lost 3 bases, with 10 bases spanning the gap.